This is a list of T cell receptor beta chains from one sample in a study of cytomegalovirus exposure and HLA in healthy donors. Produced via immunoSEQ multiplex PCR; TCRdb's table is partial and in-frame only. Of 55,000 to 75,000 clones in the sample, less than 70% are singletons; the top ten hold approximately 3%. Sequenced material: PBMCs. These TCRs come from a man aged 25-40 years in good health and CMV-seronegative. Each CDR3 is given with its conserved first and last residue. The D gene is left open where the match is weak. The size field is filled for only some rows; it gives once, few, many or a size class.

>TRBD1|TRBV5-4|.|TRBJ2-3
TGTGCCAGCAGCTTTGACGGGACAGCTCACACAGATACGCAGTATTTT
CASSFDGTAHTDTQYF
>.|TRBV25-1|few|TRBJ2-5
TGTGCCAGCAGTGACAGCGCTGGGACCCAGTACTTC
CASSDSAGTQYF
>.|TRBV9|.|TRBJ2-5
TGTGCCAGCAGCGTAGGGTTCGGGTACCAAGAGACCCAGTACTTC
CASSVGFGYQETQYF
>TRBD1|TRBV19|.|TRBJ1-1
TGTGCCAGTAGGGTGACAGGGCCAGCTGAAGCTTTCTTT
CASRVTGPAEAFF
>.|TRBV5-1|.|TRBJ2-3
TGCGCCAGCAGCTTGGCCCTTGTCCAGGATACGCAGTATTTT
CASSLALVQDTQYF
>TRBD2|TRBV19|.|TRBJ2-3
TGTGCCAGTAGTACGACTAGCGGGGACACAGATACGCAGTATTTT
CASSTTSGDTDTQYF
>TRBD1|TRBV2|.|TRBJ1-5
TGTGCCAGCAGTACGAGGGGGCCGCAGCCCCAGCATTTT
CASSTRGPQPQHF
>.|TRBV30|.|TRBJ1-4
TGTGCCTGGAGTGTCCCCCCGGGTGAAAAACTGTTTTTT
CAWSVPPGEKLFF
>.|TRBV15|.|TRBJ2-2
TGTGCCACCAGCAGAGGACAGACCCAGAACACCGGGGAGCTGTTTTTT
CATSRGQTQNTGELFF
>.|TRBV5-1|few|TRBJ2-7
TGCGCCAGCAGCTTGGGGGCCCCCTCCTACGAGCAGTACTTC
CASSLGAPSYEQYF
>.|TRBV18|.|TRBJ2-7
TGTGCCAGCTCACCCTGGGGGGATTCCTACGAGCAGTACTTC
CASSPWGDSYEQYF
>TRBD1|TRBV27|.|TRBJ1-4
TGTGCCAGCAGTTCAACCTCTAACAGGGGAGAAAAACTGTTTTTT
CASSSTSNRGEKLFF
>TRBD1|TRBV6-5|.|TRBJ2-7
TGTGCCAGCAGTTCCCGGGACAGGGCTTCCTACGAGCAGTACTTC
CASSSRDRASYEQYF
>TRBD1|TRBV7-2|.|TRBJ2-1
TGTGCCAGCAGCTTAGCCAGGGGGCTACCCTACAATGAGCAGTTCTTC
CASSLARGLPYNEQFF
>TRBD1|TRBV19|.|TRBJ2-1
TGTGCCAGTAGCCAAACAGGGGGTAACTACAATGAGCAGTTCTTC
CASSQTGGNYNEQFF
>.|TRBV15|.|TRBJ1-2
TGTGCCACCAGCGCAGGGTGGGCCCTTAACTATGGCTACACCTTC
CATSAGWALNYGYTF
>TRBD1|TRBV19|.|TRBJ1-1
TGTGCCAGTAGGATACAGGGGTCGAACACTGAAGCTTTCTTT
CASRIQGSNTEAFF
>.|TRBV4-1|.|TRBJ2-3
TGCGCCAGCAGCCAAGATTCGGTTGCCAGGATGAGCACAGATACGCAGTATTTT
CASSQDSVARMSTDTQYF
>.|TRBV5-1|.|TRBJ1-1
TGCGCCAGCAGCCAGCAAGCGGGAGTTAACACTGAAGCTTTCTTT
CASSQQAGVNTEAFF
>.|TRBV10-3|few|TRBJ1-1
TGTGCCCCGAAATCCGGGGACACTGAAGCTTTCTTT
CAPKSGDTEAFF
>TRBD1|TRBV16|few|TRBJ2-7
TGTGCCAGCAGCCTGACAGGGACCGAGCAGTACTTC
CASSLTGTEQYF
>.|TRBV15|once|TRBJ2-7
TGTGCCACCAGCAGAGGAGGGTACTCCTACGAGCAGTACTTC
CATSRGGYSYEQYF
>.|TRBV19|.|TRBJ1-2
TGTGCCAGCAGCCCTATCGTGCCAGGCGGCTACACCTTC
CASSPIVPGGYTF
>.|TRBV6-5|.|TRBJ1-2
TGTGCCAGCACCTCCCCGACAGCTAACTATGGCTACACCTTC
CASTSPTANYGYTF
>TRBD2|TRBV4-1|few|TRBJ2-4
TGCGCCAGCAGCCGACTAGCGGCGCTAGCCAAAAACATTCAGTACTTC
CASSRLAALAKNIQYF
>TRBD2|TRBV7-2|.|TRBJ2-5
TGTGCCAGCGAGCGGGGGGCTTTGGAGACCCAGTACTTC
CASERGALETQYF
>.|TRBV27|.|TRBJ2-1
TGTGCCAGCAGTTTATTAAGAGGGGACTGGCAGTTCTTC
CASSLLRGDWQFF
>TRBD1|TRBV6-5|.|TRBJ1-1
TGTGCCAGCAGTTACTCGAACAGGGGATATACTGAAGCTTTCTTT
CASSYSNRGYTEAFF
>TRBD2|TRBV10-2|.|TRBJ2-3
TGCGCCAGCAGTGGAGGGCTGAGCGGGGGGGCCAAGTACACAGATACGCAGTATTTT
CASSGGLSGGAKYTDTQYF
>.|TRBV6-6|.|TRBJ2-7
TGTGCCAGCAGTTACTCCCCGGACAAAGGCTACGAGCAGTACTTC
CASSYSPDKGYEQYF
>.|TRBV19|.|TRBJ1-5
TGTGCCAGTCAGAAACGGACGGGGGACGGGGGTCAGCCCCAGCATTTT
CASQKRTGDGGQPQHF
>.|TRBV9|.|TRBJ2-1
TGTGCCAGCAGCGTAGATGGCGGGCCCTATAATGAGCAGTTCTTC
CASSVDGGPYNEQFF
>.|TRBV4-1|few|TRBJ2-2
TGCGCCAGCAGCATCGCCGGGACGAACACCGGGGAGCTGTTTTTT
CASSIAGTNTGELFF
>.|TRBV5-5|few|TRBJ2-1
TGTGCCAGCTCTTACTCCTCCTACAATGAGCAGTTCTTC
CASSYSSYNEQFF
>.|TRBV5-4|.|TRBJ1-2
TGTGCCAGCAGCTTGGCCTCTTATCGGGTTCCCTATGGCTACACCTTC
CASSLASYRVPYGYTF
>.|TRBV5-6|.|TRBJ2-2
TGTGCCAGCAGACACAGGGGAGGCGCGAACACCGGGGAGCTGTTTTTT
CASRHRGGANTGELFF
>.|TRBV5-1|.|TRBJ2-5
TGCGCCAGCAGCTTGGGTGGCGGGACCCAGTACTTC
CASSLGGGTQYF
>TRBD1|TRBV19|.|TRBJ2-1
TGTGCCAGTAGTAGGGACAGGGGCGATGAGCAGTTCTTC
CASSRDRGDEQFF
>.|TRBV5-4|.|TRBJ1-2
TGTGCCAGCAGCTTGGCCCAGGGGAGAACCTATGGCTACACCTTC
CASSLAQGRTYGYTF
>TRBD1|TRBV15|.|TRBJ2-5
TGTGCCACCAGCAGGACAGGGGGCCAAGAGACCCAGTACTTC
CATSRTGGQETQYF
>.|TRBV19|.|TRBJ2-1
TGTGCCAGTAGTATTGACAGGATAAGCTCCTACAATGAGCAGTTCTTC
CASSIDRISSYNEQFF
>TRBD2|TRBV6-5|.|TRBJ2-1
TGTGCCAGCAGTTCTCTAGCGGGGGGCCGGGGTGAGCAGTTCTTC
CASSSLAGGRGEQFF
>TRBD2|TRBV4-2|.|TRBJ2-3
TGTGCCAGCAGCCAAGAAGGGCGGGGGAGCACAGATACGCAGTATTTT
CASSQEGRGSTDTQYF
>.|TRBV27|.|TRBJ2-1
TGTGCCAGCAGTTTGGCAGGCTACAATGAGCAGTTCTTC
CASSLAGYNEQFF
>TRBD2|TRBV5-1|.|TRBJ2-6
TGCGCCAGCAGCGGGGGGGTGACTGGGGCCAACGTCCTGACTTTC
CASSGGVTGANVLTF
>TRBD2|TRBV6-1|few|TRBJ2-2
TGTGCCAGCAGTGATGCCGGGGGGGCGAACACCGGGGAGCTGTTTTTT
CASSDAGGANTGELFF
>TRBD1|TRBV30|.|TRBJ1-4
TGTGCCTGGAGTATTACAGGGGGCGGTGAAAAACTGTTTTTT
CAWSITGGGEKLFF
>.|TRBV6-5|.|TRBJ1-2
TGTGCCAGCAGTTACGGCGGGCCCTACACTAACTATGGCTACACCTTC
CASSYGGPYTNYGYTF
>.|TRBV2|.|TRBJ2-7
TGTGCCAGCGGGGCGAGCAGGTCCTACGAGCAGTACTTC
CASGASRSYEQYF
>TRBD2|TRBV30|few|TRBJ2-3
TGTGCCTGGACGGGCGGGGGGGCCTTTCTTACCCCCCACACAGATACGCAGTATTTT
CAWTGGGAFLTPHTDTQYF
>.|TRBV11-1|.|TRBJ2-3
TGTGCCAGCAGCTTAAATGCAGGGTCCCCAGATACGCAGTATTTT
CASSLNAGSPDTQYF
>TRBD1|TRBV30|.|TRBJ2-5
TGTGCCCGGGGACAGGGGTTAGGGGAGACCCAGTACTTC
CARGQGLGETQYF